The 8 T cell receptor beta chains below come from one sample, sequenced in a study of neurological immune-mediated disorders. One entry per CDR3 protein results from TCRdb running MiXCR on the 5' RACE reads. Of approximately 58,000 distinct CDR3 sequences listed, about an eighth are singletons. Source material: PBMCs. Receptors were obtained from a man aged 55 to 70 in good health.

In this sample, this clonotype turned up many times. J is TRBJ2-2 and V is TRBV5-1; TRBD1 aligns across 8 bases. Germline-derived CDR1 and CDR2 are SGHRS and YFSETQ. V lost 2 bases to trimming and J lost 4 bases; unmatched junction nucleotides: 10. The CDR3 totals 17 residues. The CDR3 is CASSFPEDRAATGELFF. CDR3 nucleotides: TGCGCCAGCAGCTTCCCAGAGGACAGGGCGGCCACCGGGGAGCTGTTTTTT.

This clonotype appeared many times. The chain combines TRBV12-3 or TRBV12-4 with TRBJ1-5; TRBD1 is a possible D gene (5 bases). The CDR3 spans 15 residues. Trimming stripped 8 bases from V and 3 bases from J, with 17 bases between. The CDR3 loop is CASAIWGRANQPQHF. CDR3 nucleotide sequence: TGTGCCAGCGCCATCTGGGGCAGGGCCAATCAGCCCCAGCATTTT.

This clonotype showed up many times. This chain links TRBV10-3 with TRBJ2-5, with D possibly called TRBD1 or TRBD2 (6 bases each). CDR3 length: 14 amino acids. CDR1 is ENHRY and CDR2 is SYGVKD in the germline V gene. Trimming took 2 bases from V and 5 from J, leaving 12 bases between them. The chain's CDR3 is CAISEAGGLETQYF. The CDR3 region has the DNA TGTGCCATCAGTGAGGCTGGGGGGCTGGAGACCCAGTACTTC.

This clonotype was observed at least ten times. V is TRBV6-2 or TRBV6-3 and J is TRBJ2-5, with D unclear. The CDR3 sequence is 12 residues long. Per the germline V gene, CDR1 is MNHEY and CDR2 is SVGEGT. V shed 6 bases and J shed 5 bases, with 10 bases lying between them. The CDR3 DNA sequence: TGTGCCAGCAGCCCTCGAAGGGAGACCCAGTACTTC. This sequence encodes CASSPRRETQYF.

About this clonotype: This may arise from a read error, as a much more abundant clone is one base away. The chain employs TRBV9 and TRBJ2-1, with 10 bases identical to TRBD2. The CDR3 spans 16 residues. CDR1 is SGDLS and CDR2 is YYNGEE in the germline V gene. The CDR3 reads CTSSVASSGGVNEQFF. The CDR3 DNA is TGTACCAGCAGCGTAGCTTCAAGCGGGGGGGTGAATGAGCAGTTCTTC.

This clonotype was counted many times. Mismatch with germline at one junction end may stem from a read error. The chain is built from TRBV20-1 and TRBJ2-7, with 7 nucleotides matching TRBD2. This CDR3 spans 15 amino acids. CDR1 DFQATT and CDR2 SNEGSKA come from the germline V gene (reference sequence). In nucleotides, the CDR3 is TGCAGTGCTAGAGATCCCTCGACTAGCTCCCACGAGCAGTACTTC. Its protein product is CSARDPSTSSHEQYF.

This clonotype was observed many times. The genes are TRBV29-1 and TRBJ2-1, with TRBD2 matching 10 bases. This CDR3 has 16 amino acids. Germline V gene data show CDR1 as SQVTM and CDR2 as ANQGSEA. The J segment lost 4 bases and the V segment lost 8 bases, leaving 14 bases of the junction unmatched. CDR3 coding DNA: TGCAGCCTCCTAGGCATAAGCGGGGGGGGTTACAATGAGCAGTTCTTC. Its protein is CSLLGISGGGYNEQFF.

The sample holds many counts of this clonotype. This chain joins TRBV12-3 or TRBV12-4 and TRBJ1-1; no reliable D call. The CDR3 is made up of 12 amino acids. Trimming cost V 6 bases and J 4 bases, with 9 bases left between them. The CDR3 here is CASSLASTEAFF. CDR3 sequence (DNA): TGTGCCAGCAGCCTAGCTTCCACTGAAGCTTTCTTT.